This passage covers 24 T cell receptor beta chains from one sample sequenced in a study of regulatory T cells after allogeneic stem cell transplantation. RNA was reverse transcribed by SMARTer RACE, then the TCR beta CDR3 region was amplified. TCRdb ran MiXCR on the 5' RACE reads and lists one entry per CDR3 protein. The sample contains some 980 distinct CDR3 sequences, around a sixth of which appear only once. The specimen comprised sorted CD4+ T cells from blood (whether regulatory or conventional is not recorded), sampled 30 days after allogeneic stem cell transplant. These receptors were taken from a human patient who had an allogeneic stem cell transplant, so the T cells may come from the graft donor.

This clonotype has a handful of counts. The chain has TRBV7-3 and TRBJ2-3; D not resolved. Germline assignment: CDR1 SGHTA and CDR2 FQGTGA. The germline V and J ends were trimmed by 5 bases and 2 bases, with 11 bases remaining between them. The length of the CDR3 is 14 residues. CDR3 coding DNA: TGTGCCAGCAGCCCCTCCCATGTCACAGATACGCAGTATTTT. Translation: CASSPSHVTDTQYF.

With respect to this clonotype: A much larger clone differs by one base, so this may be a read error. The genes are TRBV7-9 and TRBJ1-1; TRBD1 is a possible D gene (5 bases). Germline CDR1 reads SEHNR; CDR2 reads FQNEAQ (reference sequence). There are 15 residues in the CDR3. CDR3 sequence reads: CASSLTRQGGTEASF. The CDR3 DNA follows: TGTGCCAGCAGCTTAACTCGCCAGGGAGGCACTGAAGCTTCCTTT. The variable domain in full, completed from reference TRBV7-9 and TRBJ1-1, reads DTGVSQNPRHKITKRGQNVTFRCDPISEHNRLYWYRQTLGQGPEFLTYFQNEAQLEKSRLLSDRFSAERPKGSFSTLEIQRTEQGDSAMYLCASSLTRQGGTEASFGQGTRLTVV.

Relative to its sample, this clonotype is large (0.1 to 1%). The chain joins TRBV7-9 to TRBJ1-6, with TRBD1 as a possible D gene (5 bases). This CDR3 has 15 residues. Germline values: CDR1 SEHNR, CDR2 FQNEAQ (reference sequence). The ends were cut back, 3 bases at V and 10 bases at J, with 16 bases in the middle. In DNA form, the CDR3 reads TGTGCCAGCAGCTTTGCCCCAGGGAAGCAATCACCCCTCCACTTT. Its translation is CASSFAPGKQSPLHF.

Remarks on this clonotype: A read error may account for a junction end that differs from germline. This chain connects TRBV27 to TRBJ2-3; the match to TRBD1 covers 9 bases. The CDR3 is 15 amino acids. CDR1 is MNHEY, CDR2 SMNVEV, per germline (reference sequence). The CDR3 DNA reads TGTGCCAGCAGTTTATCGGACAGGGGAACAGATACGCTGTATTTT. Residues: CASSLSDRGTDTLYF.

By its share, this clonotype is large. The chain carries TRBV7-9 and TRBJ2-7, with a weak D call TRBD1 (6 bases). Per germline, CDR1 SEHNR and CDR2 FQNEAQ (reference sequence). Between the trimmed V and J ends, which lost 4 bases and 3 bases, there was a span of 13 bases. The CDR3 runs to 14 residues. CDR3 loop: CASSYRDTYYEQYF. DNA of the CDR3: TGTGCCAGCAGCTACCGGGACACCTACTACGAGCAGTACTTC.

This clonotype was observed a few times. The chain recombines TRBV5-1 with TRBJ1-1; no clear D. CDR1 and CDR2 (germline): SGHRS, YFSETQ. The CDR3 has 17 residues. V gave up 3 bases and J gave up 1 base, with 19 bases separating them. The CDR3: CASSSVPFDTPNTEAFF. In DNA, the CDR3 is TGCGCCAGCAGCTCCGTGCCTTTCGACACTCCGAACACTGAAGCTTTCTTT.

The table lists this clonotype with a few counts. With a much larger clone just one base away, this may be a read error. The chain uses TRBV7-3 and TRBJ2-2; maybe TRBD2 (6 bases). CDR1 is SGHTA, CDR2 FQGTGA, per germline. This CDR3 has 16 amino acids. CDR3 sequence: CASSLYSGRTTGGLFF. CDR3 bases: TGTGCCAGCAGCTTATATAGCGGACGAACAACCGGGGGGCTGTTTTTT.

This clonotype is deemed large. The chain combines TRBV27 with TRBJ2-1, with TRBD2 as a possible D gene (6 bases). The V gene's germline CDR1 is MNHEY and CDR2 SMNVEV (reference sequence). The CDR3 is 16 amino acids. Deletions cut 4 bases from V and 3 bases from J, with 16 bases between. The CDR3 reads CASSSGNGRNYNEQFF. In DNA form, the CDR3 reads TGTGCCAGCAGTTCTGGAAACGGGAGAAACTACAATGAGCAGTTCTTC.

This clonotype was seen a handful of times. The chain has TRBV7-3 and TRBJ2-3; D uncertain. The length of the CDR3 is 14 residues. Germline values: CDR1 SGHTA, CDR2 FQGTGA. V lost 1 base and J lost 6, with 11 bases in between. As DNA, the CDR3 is TGTGCCAGCAGCTTAAGACGGTTCCCGGATACGCAGTATTTT. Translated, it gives CASSLRRFPDTQYF. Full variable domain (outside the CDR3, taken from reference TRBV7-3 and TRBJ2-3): GAGVSQTPSNKVTEKGKYVELRCDPISGHTALYWYRQSLGQGPEFLIYFQGTGAADDSGLPNDRFFAVRPEGSVSTLKIQRTERGDSAVYLCASSLRRFPDTQYFGPGTRLTVL.

The CDR3 sequence: CASRPGGSYEQYF. In DNA form, the CDR3 reads TGTGCCAGCAGGCCGGGAGGGTCCTACGAGCAGTACTTC. The chain has TRBV25-1 and TRBJ2-7, with 8 positions matching TRBD2. Germline CDR1 MGHDK, CDR2 SYGVNS. This CDR3 comprises 13 residues. The V and J ends lost 6 bases and 1 base, in that order; junction bases with no gene match: 2.

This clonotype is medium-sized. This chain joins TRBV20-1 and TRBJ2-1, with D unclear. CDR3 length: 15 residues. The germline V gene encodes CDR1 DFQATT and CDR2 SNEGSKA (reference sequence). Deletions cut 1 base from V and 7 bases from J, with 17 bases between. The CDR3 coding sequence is TGCAGTGCTAGAGGATTTTTCGGCGGATCGAATGAGCAGTTCTTC. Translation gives CSARGFFGGSNEQFF.

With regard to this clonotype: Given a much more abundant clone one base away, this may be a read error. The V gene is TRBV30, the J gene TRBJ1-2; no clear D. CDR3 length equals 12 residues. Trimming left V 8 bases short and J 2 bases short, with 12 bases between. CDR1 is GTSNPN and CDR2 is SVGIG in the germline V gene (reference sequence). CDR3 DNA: TGTGCCGGGCAATATCGAAACTATGGCTACACCTTC. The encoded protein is CAGQYRNYGYTF.

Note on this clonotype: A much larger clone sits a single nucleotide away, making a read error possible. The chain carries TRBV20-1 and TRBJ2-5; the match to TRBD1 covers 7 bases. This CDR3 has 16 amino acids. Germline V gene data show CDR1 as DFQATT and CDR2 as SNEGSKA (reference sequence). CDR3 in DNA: TGCAGTACTAGAGTTAAGCGACCGGGACAGCAAGAGACCCAGTACTTC. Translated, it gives CSTRVKRPGQQETQYF.

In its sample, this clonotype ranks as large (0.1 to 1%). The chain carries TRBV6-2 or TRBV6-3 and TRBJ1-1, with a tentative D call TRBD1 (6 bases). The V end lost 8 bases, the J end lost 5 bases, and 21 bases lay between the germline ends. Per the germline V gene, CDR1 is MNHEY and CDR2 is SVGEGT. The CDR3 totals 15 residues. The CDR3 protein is CASSLWGGAGTEAFF. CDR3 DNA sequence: TGTGCCAGCTCCCTATGGGGGGGGGCTGGGACTGAAGCTTTCTTT.

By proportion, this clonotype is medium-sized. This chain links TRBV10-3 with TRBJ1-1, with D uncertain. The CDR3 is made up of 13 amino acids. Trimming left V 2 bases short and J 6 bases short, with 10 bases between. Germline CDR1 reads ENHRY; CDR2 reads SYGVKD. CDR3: CAISEGTVPEAFF. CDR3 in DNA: TGTGCCATCAGTGAGGGCACAGTCCCTGAAGCTTTCTTT.

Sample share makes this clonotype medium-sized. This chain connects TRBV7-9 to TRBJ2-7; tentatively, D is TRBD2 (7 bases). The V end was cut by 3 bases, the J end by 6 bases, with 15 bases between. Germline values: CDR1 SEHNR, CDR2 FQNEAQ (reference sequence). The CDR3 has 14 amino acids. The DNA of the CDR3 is TGTGCCAGCAGCTTGGGGGGGCCCCAGGGCGAGCAGTACTTC. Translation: CASSLGGPQGEQYF. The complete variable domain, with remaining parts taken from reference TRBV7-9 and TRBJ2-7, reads DTGVSQNPRHKITKRGQNVTFRCDPISEHNRLYWYRQTLGQGPEFLTYFQNEAQLEKSRLLSDRFSAERPKGSFSTLEIQRTEQGDSAMYLCASSLGGPQGEQYFGPGTRLTVT.

The CDR3, as DNA: TGTGCCTGGAGTGCGAGTAAAGCGGCCCCTTACGAGCAGTACTTC. Amino acids: CAWSASKAAPYEQYF. The genes are TRBV30 and TRBJ2-7; weak D call: TRBD2 (5 bases). V dropped 1 base and J dropped 4 bases, with 17 bases sitting between them. CDR1 is GTSNPN and CDR2 is SVGIG in the germline V gene (reference sequence). CDR3 length equals 15 residues.

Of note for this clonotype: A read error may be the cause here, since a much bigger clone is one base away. CDR3 sequence: CASGLGLAGGNPYEQYF. As DNA, the CDR3 is TGTGCCAGCGGCTTGGGGCTAGCGGGAGGGAACCCCTACGAGCAGTACTTC. V and J are TRBV5-4 and TRBJ2-7; TRBD2 matches at 12 bases. The CDR3 covers 17 residues. The germline V gene encodes CDR1 SGHNT and CDR2 YYREEE (reference sequence).

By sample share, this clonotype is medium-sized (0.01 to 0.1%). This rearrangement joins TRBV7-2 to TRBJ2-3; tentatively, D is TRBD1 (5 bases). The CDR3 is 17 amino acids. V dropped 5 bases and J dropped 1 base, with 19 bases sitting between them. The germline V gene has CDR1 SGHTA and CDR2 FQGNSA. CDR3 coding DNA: TGTGCCAGCAGCACGTCGACTCTAGTAGGGGGCACAGATACGCAGTATTTT. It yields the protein CASSTSTLVGGTDTQYF.

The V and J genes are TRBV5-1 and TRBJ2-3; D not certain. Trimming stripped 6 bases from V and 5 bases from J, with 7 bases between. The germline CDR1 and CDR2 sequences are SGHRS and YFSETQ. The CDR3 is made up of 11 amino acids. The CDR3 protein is CASTLGDTQYF. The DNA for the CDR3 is TGCGCCAGCACCCTGGGAGATACGCAGTATTTT.

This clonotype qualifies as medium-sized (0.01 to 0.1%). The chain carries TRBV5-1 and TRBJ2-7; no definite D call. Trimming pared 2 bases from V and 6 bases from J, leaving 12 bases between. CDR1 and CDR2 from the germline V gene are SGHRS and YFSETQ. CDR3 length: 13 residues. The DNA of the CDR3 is TGCGCCAGCAGCTTCCCGGGCACCGGCGAGCAGTACTTC. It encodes CASSFPGTGEQYF.

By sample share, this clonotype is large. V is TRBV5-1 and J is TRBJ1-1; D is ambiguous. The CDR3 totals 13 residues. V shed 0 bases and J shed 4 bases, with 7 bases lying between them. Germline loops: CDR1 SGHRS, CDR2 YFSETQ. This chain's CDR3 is CASSLDVRTEAFF. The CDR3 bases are TGCGCCAGCAGCTTGGACGTCCGCACTGAAGCTTTCTTT. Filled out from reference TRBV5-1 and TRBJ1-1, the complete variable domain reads KAGVTQTPRYLIKTRGQQVTLSCSPISGHRSVSWYQQTPGQGLQFLFEYFSETQRNKGNFPGRFSGRQFSNSRSEMNVSTLELGDSALYLCASSLDVRTEAFFGQGTRLTVV.

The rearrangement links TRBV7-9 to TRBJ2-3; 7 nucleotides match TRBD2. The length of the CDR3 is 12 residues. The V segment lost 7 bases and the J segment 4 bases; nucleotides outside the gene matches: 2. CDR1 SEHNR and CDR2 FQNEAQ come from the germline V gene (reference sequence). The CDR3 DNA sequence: TGTGCCAGCAACCGGGAGGCAGATACGCAGTATTTT. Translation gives CASNREADTQYF.

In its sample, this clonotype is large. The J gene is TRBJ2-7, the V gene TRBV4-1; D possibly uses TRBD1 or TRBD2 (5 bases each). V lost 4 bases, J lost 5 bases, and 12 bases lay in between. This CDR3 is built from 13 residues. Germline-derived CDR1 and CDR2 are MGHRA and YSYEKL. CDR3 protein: CASSRGGGDEQYF. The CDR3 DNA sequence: TGCGCCAGCAGCCGCGGTGGGGGAGACGAGCAGTACTTC.